This T cell receptor beta chain was recorded in a study of T cells in Graves' hyperthyroidism and ophthalmopathy. TCR beta CDR3 regions were amplified from RNA. HTBI primers were the set used in a first-round RT-PCR of the TCR CDR3. TCRdb reprocessed the multiplex PCR reads via MiXCR and lists one record per CDR3 protein. This sample has around 570,000 distinct CDR3 sequences, with 15% to 20% found just once. There are 13 residues in the CDR3. The germline CDR1 and CDR2 sequences are ENHRY and SYGVKD. Trimming left V 10 bases short and J 0 bases short, with 13 bases between. The sequence was obtained from a man aged 35 to 55 with Graves' ophthalmopathy. The chain recombines TRBV10-3 with TRBJ2-7; D remains unclear. The sample was blood. CDR3: CATSDGSSYEQYF. The DNA for the CDR3 is TGTGCCACCTCGGACGGATCCTCCTACGAGCAGTACTTC.